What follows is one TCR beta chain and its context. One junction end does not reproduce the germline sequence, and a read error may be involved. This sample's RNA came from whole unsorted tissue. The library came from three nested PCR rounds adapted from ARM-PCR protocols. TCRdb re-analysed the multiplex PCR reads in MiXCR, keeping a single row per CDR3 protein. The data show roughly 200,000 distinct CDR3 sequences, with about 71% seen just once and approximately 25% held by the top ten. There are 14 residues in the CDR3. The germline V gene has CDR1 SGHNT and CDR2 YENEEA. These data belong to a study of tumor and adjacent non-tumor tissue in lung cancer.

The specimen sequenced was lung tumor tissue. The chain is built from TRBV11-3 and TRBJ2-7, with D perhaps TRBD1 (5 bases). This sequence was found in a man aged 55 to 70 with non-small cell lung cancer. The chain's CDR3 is CANSQGAISYEQYF. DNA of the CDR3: TGTGCCAACAGCCAAGGGGCGATCTCCTACGAGCAGTACTTC.